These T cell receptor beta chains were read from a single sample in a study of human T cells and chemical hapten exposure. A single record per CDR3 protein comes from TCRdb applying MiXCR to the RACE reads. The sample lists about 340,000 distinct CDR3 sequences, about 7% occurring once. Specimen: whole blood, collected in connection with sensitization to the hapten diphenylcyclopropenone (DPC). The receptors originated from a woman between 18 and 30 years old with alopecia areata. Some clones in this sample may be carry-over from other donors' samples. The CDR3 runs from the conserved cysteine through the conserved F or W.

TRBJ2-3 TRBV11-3 CASSPRTTASTDTQYF
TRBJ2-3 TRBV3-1 CASSQDLGGGASTDTQYF
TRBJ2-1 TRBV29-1 CSLRGYNEQFF
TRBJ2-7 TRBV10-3 CAISSIGGRAVHEQYF
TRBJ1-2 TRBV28 CASSSPDRPANYGYTF
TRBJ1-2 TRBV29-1 CSVEEGQSDGYTF
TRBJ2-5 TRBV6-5 CASSQAQGRETQYF
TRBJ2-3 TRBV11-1 CASSSGTSDTQYF
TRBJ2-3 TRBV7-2 CASSLLAGEVDTQYF
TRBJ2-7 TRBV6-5 CASNRGLGEQYF